These T cell receptor beta chains were read from a single sample in a study of post-analysis software for immune sequencing data. TCRdb re-called the PCR reads with MiXCR, one entry per CDR3 protein. This sample carries 400,000 to 500,000 distinct CDR3 sequences, about 40% of them seen once, and the ten largest clones take 7.5% to 8.5%. Sequenced: blood. The receptors derive from a girl aged 2 to 10 with multiple sclerosis. The conserved cysteine and the conserved F or W are not part of the CDR3 here. Not all rows give a size; the values are once, few, many and, for expanded clones, a class.

J | V | size | CDR3
TRBJ1-2 | TRBV29-1 | - | SVAPLNGYT
TRBJ2-4 | TRBV6-2/TRBV6-3 | - | ASSPQRAGLAKNIQY
TRBJ2-7 | TRBV20-1 | few | SARDLGRSSSYEQY
TRBJ1-2 | TRBV4-1 | - | ASSHEPGNYGYT
TRBJ2-7 | TRBV7-2 | few | ASSLVGAGGIYEQY
TRBJ2-5 | TRBV12-3/TRBV12-4 | - | ASSTWTSGQETQY
TRBJ2-3 | TRBV5-6 | once | ASSYPWGDSLSTDTQY
TRBJ2-1 | TRBV7-9 | few | ASSFQGPDGGEQF
TRBJ1-2 | TRBV7-4 | - | ASSALGGGYGYT
TRBJ2-1 | TRBV20-1 | - | SARAGTSSYNEQF
TRBJ2-1 | TRBV4-2 | - | ASSQDAVAGNNEQF
- | TRBV9 | - | ASSVGPAGEQY
TRBJ2-3 | TRBV7-8 | few | ASSPKGGRVTDTQY
TRBJ2-1 | TRBV5-1 | many | ASSGAGGYNEQF
TRBJ2-1 | TRBV12-3/TRBV12-4 | - | ASTQGTSGYLGATEQF
TRBJ2-7 | TRBV7-6 | - | ASSLDPPTSYNEQY
TRBJ2-1 | TRBV18 | - | ASSPASGTDNEQF
TRBJ2-7 | TRBV3-1 | - | ASSQPGSGGGYEQY
TRBJ2-7 | TRBV27 | few | ASSFLPAGSYEQY
TRBJ2-1 | TRBV4-1 | many | ASSQGLAGYNEQF
TRBJ1-1 | TRBV4-3 | few | ASSQDGQGRTEAF
TRBJ1-6 | TRBV7-2 | once | ASSLGGGLDSPLH
TRBJ2-1 | TRBV6-5 | - | ASRSGSRGNEQF
TRBJ2-3 | TRBV9 | - | ASSPTGTRQY
TRBJ1-2 | TRBV15 | - | ATSKGEPVKGYGYT
TRBJ2-3 | TRBV4-1 | - | ASSHLGLASTDTQY
TRBJ2-1 | TRBV6-5 | few | ASSYIPGQGVNEQF
TRBJ2-1 | TRBV7-2 | few | ASSLVGGAGTAVEQF